Described below is a single T cell receptor (beta chain) sequence and its context. The sample comes from a study of blood T cell repertoires in COVID-19. The ends were cut back, 1 base at V and 8 bases at J, with 13 bases in the middle. CDR1 and CDR2 from the germline V gene are SGDLS and YYNGEE. CDR3 size: 13 residues. Original methodology: For nucleated cells, counts were estimated from reference gene primer amplification. Here immunoSEQ multiplex PCR was the method, and the copy in TCRdb shows in-frame clones only, minus some. V and J calls and clone size are those listed in that table; D and trimming were worked out from the DNA. The table has tens of thousands of clones, around 67% seen once.

The V and J genes are TRBV9 and TRBJ2-7; D is undetermined. Material: peripheral blood. The receptor was derived from a woman aged 70 to 79 with acute or convalescent COVID-19. Here the CDR3 reads CASSVNEYSQQYV. CDR3 coding DNA: TGTGCCAGCAGCGTAAATGAGTATTCCCAGCAGTACGTC.